These T cell receptor beta chains were read from a single sample in a study of cytomegalovirus exposure and HLA in healthy donors. Libraries were prepared by immunoSEQ multiplex PCR; TCRdb keeps only in-frame clonotypes and omits some of them. Among approximately 100,000 clones, roughly two thirds were seen once, and the ten largest hold around 7.7%. Sequencing was done on a sample of PBMCs. All receptors come from a man between 35 and 55 years old in good health and CMV-seronegative. CDR3s leave out the opening cysteine and the closing phenylalanine or tryptophan. Each record gives: V gene, D gene, J gene, CDR3 protein. D genes are given only for firm matches.

TRBV28	NA	TRBJ1-5	AVRVAGQPQH
TRBV15	NA	TRBJ1-1	ATSRGSRGNTEAF
TRBV2	TRBD2	TRBJ2-1	ASRGGILTTFNEQF
TRBV6-1	TRBD1	TRBJ2-7	ASRDRGVIGNEQY
TRBV5-5	TRBD2	TRBJ2-4	ASSLGTSGGAAKNIQY
TRBV6-4	TRBD1	TRBJ2-5	ASRGCDRGRLGETQY
TRBV4-2	TRBD1	TRBJ1-2	ASSQDRGQGQGYT
TRBV7-9	TRBD2	TRBJ2-2	ASSPGTSGGAIGELF
TRBV28	TRBD1	TRBJ2-7	ASSSLRGDRGRVWSEQY
TRBV21-1	NA	TRBJ1-5	ARSVPGAYSNQPQH
TRBV5-4	TRBD1	TRBJ1-3	ASSGGQGPYSGNTIY
TRBV28	NA	TRBJ1-4	ASRLQGEDEKLF
TRBV6-6	TRBD1	TRBJ1-2	ASSYSMGQGVEGYT
TRBV10-3	TRBD2	TRBJ2-7	AISETSGGVPNEQY
TRBV19	NA	TRBJ2-1	ASSIGSNEQF